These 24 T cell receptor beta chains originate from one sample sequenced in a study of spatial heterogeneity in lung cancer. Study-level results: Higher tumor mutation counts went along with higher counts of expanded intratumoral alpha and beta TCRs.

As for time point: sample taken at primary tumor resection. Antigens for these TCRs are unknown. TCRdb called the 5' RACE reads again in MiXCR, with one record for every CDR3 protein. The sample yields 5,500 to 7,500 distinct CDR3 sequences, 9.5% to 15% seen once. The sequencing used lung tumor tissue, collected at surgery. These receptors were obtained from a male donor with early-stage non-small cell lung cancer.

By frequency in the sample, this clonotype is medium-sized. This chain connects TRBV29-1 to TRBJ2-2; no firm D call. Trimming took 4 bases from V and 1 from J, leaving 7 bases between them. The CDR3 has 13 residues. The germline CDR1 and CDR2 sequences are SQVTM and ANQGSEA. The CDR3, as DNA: TGCAGCGTTGCACACCTGAACACCGGGGAGCTGTTTTTT. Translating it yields CSVAHLNTGELFF.

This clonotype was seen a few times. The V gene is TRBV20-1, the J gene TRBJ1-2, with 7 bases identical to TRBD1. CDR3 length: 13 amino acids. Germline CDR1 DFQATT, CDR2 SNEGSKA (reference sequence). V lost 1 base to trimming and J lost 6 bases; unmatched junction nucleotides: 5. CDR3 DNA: TGCAGTGCTAGAGGACAGGGACGAGATGGCTACACCTTC. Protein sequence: CSARGQGRDGYTF.

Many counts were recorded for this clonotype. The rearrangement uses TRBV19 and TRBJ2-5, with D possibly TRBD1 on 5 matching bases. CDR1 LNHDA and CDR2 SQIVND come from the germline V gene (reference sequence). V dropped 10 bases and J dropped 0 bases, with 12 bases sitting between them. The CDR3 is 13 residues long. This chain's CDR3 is CATSGKDQETQYF. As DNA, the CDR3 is TGTGCCACATCAGGGAAAGACCAAGAGACCCAGTACTTC.

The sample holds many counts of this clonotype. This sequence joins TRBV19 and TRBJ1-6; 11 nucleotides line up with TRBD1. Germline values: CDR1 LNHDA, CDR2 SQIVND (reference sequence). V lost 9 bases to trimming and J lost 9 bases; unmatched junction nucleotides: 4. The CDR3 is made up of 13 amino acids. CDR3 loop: CASRDRGSSPLHF. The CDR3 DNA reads TGTGCCAGCCGGGACAGGGGGAGTTCACCCCTCCACTTT.

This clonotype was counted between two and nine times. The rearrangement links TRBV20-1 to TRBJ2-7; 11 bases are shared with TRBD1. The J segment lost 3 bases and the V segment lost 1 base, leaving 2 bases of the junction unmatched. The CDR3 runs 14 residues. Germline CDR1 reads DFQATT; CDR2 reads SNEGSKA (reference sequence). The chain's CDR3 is CSARAGTGGYEQYF. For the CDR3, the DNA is TGCAGTGCTAGAGCGGGGACAGGGGGCTACGAGCAGTACTTC.

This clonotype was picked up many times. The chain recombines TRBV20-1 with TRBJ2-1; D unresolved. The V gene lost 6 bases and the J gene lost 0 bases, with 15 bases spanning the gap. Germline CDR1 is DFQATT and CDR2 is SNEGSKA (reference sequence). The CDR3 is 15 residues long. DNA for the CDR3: TGCAGTGCAACCACACGGAGATTCTCCTACAATGAGCAGTTCTTC. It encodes CSATTRRFSYNEQFF.

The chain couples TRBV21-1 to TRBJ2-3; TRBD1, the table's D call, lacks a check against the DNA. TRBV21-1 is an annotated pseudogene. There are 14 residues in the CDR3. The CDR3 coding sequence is TGTGCCTACCGGGACGCGACCTGCACAGATACGCAGTATTTT. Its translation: CAYRDATCTDTQYF.

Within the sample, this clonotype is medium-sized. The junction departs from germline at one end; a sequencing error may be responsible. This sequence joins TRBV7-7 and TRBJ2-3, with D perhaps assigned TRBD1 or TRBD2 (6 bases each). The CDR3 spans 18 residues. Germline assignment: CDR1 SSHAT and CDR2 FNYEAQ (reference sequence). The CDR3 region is CASSRGRSDNQGTDTQYF. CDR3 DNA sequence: TGTGCTAGCAGCCGGGGGCGCTCCGACAATCAGGGCACAGATACGCAGTATTTT.

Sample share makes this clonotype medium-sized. In DNA form, the CDR3 reads TGTGCCAGCAGCCTACAGGGCGCTGAGGGGGGTGGCTACACCTTC. As protein: CASSLQGAEGGGYTF. The chain combines TRBV7-6 with TRBJ1-2; perhaps TRBD1 as D (6 bases). CDR3 length: 15 residues. V lost 5 bases to trimming and J lost 7 bases, with 20 bases between them. From germline, CDR1 is SGHVS and CDR2 FNYEAQ. The full variable domain, in which reference TRBV7-6 and TRBJ1-2 provide the parts outside the CDR3, is GAGVSQSPRYKVTKRGQDVALRCDPISGHVSLYWYRQALGQGPEFLTYFNYEAQQDKSGLPNDRFSAERPEGSISTLTIQRTEQRDSAMYRCASSLQGAEGGGYTFGSGTRLTVV.

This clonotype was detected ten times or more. The CDR3 sequence is CCFSPGTEQFF. CDR3 nucleotide sequence: TGCTGCTTCAGCCCCGGGACCGAGCAGTTCTTC. The J gene is TRBJ2-1, the V gene TRBV20-1; D possibly uses TRBD1 or TRBD2 (5 bases each). The CDR3 length is 11 residues. Germline assignment: CDR1 DFQATT and CDR2 SNEGSKA (reference sequence).

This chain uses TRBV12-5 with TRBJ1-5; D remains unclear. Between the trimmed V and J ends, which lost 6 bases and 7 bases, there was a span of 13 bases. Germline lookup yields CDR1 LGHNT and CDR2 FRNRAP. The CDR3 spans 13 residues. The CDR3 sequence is CASGNGELQPQHF. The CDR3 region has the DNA TGTGCTAGTGGCAACGGTGAGCTGCAGCCCCAGCATTTT.

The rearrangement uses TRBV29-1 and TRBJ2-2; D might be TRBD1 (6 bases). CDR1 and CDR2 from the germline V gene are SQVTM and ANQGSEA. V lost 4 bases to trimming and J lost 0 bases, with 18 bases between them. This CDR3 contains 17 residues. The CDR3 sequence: CSVGRDHRESNTGELFF. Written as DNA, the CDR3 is TGCAGCGTTGGCAGGGACCACAGGGAGTCGAACACCGGGGAGCTGTTTTTT.

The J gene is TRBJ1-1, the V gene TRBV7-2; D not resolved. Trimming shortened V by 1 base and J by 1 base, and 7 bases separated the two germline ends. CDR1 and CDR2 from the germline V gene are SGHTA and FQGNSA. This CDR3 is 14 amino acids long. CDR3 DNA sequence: TGTGCCAGCAGCTTAGTCTACACGAACACTGAAGCTTTCTTT. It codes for CASSLVYTNTEAFF. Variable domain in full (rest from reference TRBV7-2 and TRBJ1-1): GAGVSQSPSNKVTEKGKDVELRCDPISGHTALYWYRQSLGQGLEFLIYFQGNSAPDKSGLPSDRFSAERTGGSVSTLTIQRTQQEDSAVYLCASSLVYTNTEAFFGQGTRLTVV.

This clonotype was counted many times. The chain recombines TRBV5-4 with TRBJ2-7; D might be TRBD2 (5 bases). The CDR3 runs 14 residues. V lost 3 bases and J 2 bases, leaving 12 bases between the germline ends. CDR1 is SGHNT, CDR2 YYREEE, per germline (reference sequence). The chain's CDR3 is CASSSGSSAYEQYF. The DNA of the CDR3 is TGTGCCAGCAGCTCGGGGAGCTCCGCCTACGAGCAGTACTTC.

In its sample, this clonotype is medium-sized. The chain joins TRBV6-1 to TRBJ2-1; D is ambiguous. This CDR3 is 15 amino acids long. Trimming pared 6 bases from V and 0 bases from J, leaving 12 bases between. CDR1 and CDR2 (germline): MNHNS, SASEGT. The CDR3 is CASSLSLSSYNEQFF. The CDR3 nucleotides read TGTGCCAGCAGCCTCTCGCTGAGCTCCTACAATGAGCAGTTCTTC.

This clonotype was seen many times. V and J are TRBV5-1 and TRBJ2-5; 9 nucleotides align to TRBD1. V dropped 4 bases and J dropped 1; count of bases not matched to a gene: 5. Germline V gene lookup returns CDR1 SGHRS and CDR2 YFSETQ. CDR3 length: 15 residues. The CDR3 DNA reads TGCGCCAGCAGCCCCGGGACAGGGCTCCAAGAGACCCAGTACTTC. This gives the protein CASSPGTGLQETQYF.

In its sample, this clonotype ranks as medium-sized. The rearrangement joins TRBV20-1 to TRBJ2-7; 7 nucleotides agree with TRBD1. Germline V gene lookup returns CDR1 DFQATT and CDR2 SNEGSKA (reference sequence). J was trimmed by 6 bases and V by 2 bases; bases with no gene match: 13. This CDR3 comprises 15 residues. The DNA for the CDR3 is TGCAGTGCTAGACTTGACAGGGTTGGGGCGCGCGAGCAGTACTTC. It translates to CSARLDRVGAREQYF.

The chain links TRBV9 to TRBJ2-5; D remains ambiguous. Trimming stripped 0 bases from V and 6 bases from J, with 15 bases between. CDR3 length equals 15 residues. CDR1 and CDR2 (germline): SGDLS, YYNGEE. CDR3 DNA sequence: TGTGCCAGCAGCGTAGATCTGAGGACCTCGCAGACCCAGTACTTC. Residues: CASSVDLRTSQTQYF. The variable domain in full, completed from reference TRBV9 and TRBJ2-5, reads DSGVTQTPKHLITATGQRVTLRCSPRSGDLSVYWYQQSLDQGLQFLIQYYNGEERAKGNILERFSAQQFPDLHSELNLSSLELGDSALYFCASSVDLRTSQTQYFGPGTRLLVL.

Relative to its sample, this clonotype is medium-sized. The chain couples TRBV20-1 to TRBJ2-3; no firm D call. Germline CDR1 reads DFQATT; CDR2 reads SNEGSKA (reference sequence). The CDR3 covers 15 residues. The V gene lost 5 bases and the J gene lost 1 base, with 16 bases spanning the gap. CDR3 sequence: CSAGTLRWGTDTQYF. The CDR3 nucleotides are TGCAGTGCTGGAACTCTAAGGTGGGGCACAGATACGCAGTATTTT.

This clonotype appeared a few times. CDR3 in amino acids: CSPYPGGDTQYF. CDR3 nucleotide sequence: TGCAGCCCTTACCCAGGGGGGGATACGCAGTATTTT. The V and J genes are TRBV20-1 and TRBJ2-3; D possibly corresponds to TRBD1 (7 bases). The germline gives CDR1 DFQATT, CDR2 SNEGSKA (reference sequence). The CDR3 consists of 12 residues.

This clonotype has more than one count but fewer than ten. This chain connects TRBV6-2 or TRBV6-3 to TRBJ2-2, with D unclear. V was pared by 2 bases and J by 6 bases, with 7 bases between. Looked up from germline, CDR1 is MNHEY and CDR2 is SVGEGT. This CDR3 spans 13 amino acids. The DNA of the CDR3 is TGTGCCAGCAGTTACCCTTCCCCCGGGGAGCTGTTTTTT. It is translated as CASSYPSPGELFF.

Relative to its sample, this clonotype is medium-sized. The CDR3 here is CSARYPLAHTDPGYF. The CDR3 DNA sequence: TGCAGTGCTAGGTACCCCCTAGCGCACACAGATCCGGGGTATTTT. The chain carries TRBV20-1 and TRBJ2-3; D perhaps matches TRBD2 (6 bases). The germline V gene encodes CDR1 DFQATT and CDR2 SNEGSKA (reference sequence). The CDR3 has 15 residues. The V end was cut by 3 bases, the J end by 14 bases, with 27 bases between.

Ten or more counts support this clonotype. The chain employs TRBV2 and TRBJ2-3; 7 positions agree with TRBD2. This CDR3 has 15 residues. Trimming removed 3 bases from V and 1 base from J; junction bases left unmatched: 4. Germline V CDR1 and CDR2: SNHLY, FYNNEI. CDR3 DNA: TGTGCCAGCAGTGACGCGGGAGAAGGCACAGATACGCAGTATTTT. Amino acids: CASSDAGEGTDTQYF.

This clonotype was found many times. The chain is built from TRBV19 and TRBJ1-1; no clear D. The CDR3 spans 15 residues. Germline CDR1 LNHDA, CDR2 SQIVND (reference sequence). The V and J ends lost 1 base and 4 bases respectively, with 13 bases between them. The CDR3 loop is CASSIVALSSTEAFF. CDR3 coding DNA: TGTGCCAGTAGTATAGTCGCGCTGAGTAGCACTGAAGCTTTCTTT.